The text below deals with one T cell receptor beta chain. Its antigen is currently unknown. The length of the CDR3 is 13 residues. Germline CDR1 reads SGHNT; CDR2 reads YENEEA. V lost 4 bases to trimming and J lost 4 bases, with 10 bases between them. Primers: 60 Vbeta forward and 13 Jbeta reverse. Repertoires were generated with immunoSEQ multiplex PCR, while TCRdb's copy carries only in-frame clones and drops some. Across roughly 190,000 clones, the top ten clones capture 0.75% to 0.85% of the sample. This sample is part of a study of cytomegalovirus exposure and HLA in healthy donors. Across the whole study: Unique TCR beta sequences numbering about 100 million came from about 179 million T cells in an earlier analysis.

The study, taken as a whole, reports: Earlier analysis looked at TCR beta V segments, and most were productive about 90% or about 30% of the time. A list of about 160 TCR beta chains associated with cytomegalovirus was given.

Sequencing was carried out using PBMCs. V is TRBV11-3 and J is TRBJ2-5, with D perhaps TRBD2 (7 bases). The origin of this receptor is a woman younger than 35 in good health and CMV-seropositive. The CDR3 DNA is TGTGCCAGCAGCTCAAGGGGGGGAGAGACCCAGTACTTC. Encoded protein: CASSSRGGETQYF.